This T cell receptor (beta chain) was identified during a study of cytomegalovirus exposure and HLA in healthy donors (dated by TCRdb to about 2017). A note on the overall study: In an earlier analysis of roughly 500 of the donors, 250 to 350 Gb of sequence data and 117 million unique TCR beta sequences from about 190 million T cells were reported. Among roughly 400 genotyped donors of the cohort, an average of about 240,000 unique TCR beta nucleotide sequences were sequenced per donor, 15% to 20% of them non-productive. A handful of DR-DQ haplotypes were handled as single units for association and clustering because linkage in the cohort was strong. High-throughput TCR immunosequencing, statistical association of individual TCRs with disease status, and machine learning were combined to predict cytomegalovirus infection status. The genetic ancestry cluster associated with self-reported Caucasian donors included over 65% of the roughly 400 genotyped donors. The number of typed donors differed by locus: about 629-630 for A, B, C, DRB1 and DQB1; approximately 530 for DQA1; approximately 600 for DPA1; and some 430 for DPB1. The study was designed to test whether signatures of past pathogen exposure could be identified by cataloging public T cell receptors. A later genetic analysis used genome-wide SNP genotypes for about 60% of the roughly 700 donors, treating that subset as a discovery cohort. To study patterns of TCR occurrence, a later analysis re-analyzed previously published TCR beta repertoires from around 660 donors and added high-resolution HLA genotyping. In the later analysis, no new phenotypic data were used to find candidate immune exposures; instead, reliance was placed on TCR beta sequences and their occurrence across donors. In an earlier analysis of roughly 540 of the donors, high-throughput TCR beta sequencing was used to judge whether each TCR beta V gene segment behaved as functional or pseudogenic. Every repertoire in the discovery cohort had been generated on one and the same sequencing platform. A separate validation cohort of 90 to 150 different subjects was used in addition to the approximately 610-subject first cohort. The T cell repertoires of about 700 subjects were profiled by immunosequencing and related to cytomegalovirus serostatus. Donor age, sex, ethnicity and CMV serostatus were collected together with the repertoire data. Class I and class II HLA loci were covered by the typing at four-digit resolution. An early release covering over 500 HLA-typed donors comprised around 300 gigabases of sequencing data and tens of millions of unique TCR sequences. Overall results and qualifications from the work: In an earlier analysis of about 550 of the donors, most TCR beta V segments were observed in productive rearrangements about 90% or about 30% of the time, broadly matching IMGT annotations. The sequencing pipeline was judged likely to have produced a cluster of highly shared sequence variants as a technical artifact. For the cohort, immune exposure information was limited to CMV serostatus. In a later analysis, the rate of TCR association differed among HLA loci, with DRB1 alleles having the most associated TCRs and HLA-C alleles having the fewest. Most CMV-associated TCR beta chains appeared to be HLA-restricted in a later analysis, and the HLA associations seemed to be driven largely by CMV exposure. Some IMGT-functional V segments, including TRBV6-2 and TRBV6-3, could not be distinguished by the 87-base-pair reads and were therefore excluded. Cytomegalovirus status was reported to be diagnosed by the classifier with high specificity and sensitivity in both the original and validation cohorts. Because HLA typing was missing for some donors at each locus, association tests included only the typed subset. The earlier analysis of 587 of the donors excluded some 15 rarely observed V segments, including chromosome 9 orphons, because counts were too low. According to a later genetic analysis, donors in an Asian-associated ancestry cluster had fewer N-insertions in productive TCRs than the approximately 700-donor mean. Presence/absence analyses assumed roughly uniform sequencing depth across donors, an assumption that may not hold. Across donors, most TCR sequences were observed very rarely, whereas some public TCRs were present in many individuals. A later analysis associated around 16,000 TCR beta sequences with specific HLA alleles at a false discovery rate of 0.05. In this cohort, only TCR beta chains were sequenced, and detectable features were limited by the absence of alpha or paired-chain data. An association between a missense DCLRE1C variant and V-gene and J-gene trimming of TCR beta chains was found in a later genetic analysis and replicated in an independent cohort. A further reported finding was that TCR beta sequences accurately predicted the HLA-A and HLA-B alleles for most subjects in the first cohort. In a later analysis, several top co-occurrence clusters were reported to appear linked to parvovirus B19, influenza, CMV and Epstein-Barr virus. A few of the identified cytomegalovirus-associated TCR beta chains were confirmed in vitro to be specific for cytomegalovirus antigens. Linkage disequilibrium might explain the correlated functional status among segregating V segments, but an unknown experimental factor could not be ruled out. When HLA alleles, especially DR and DQ, strongly co-occurred, TCR associations were difficult to assign to individual alleles. The authors suggested that the approach could potentially be extended to other disease states and immunological phenotypes. A later analysis found that HLA-associated TCR beta chains were more clonally expanded and had lower generation probabilities than equally common non-associated chains. The study listed 164 TCR beta chains as associated with cytomegalovirus.

Library creation used the immunoSEQ multiplex PCR assay. The multiplex PCR relied on a mix of 60 forward primers for TCR Vbeta segments and 13 reverse primers for TCR Jbeta segments. The CDR3 region of rearranged TCR beta genes was amplified from genomic DNA with a multiplex PCR assay. On the Illumina HiSeq System, the amplified TCR beta libraries were sequenced as 87-base-pair reads. From the authors' description of their analysis: A later analysis counted approximately 76 million unique TCR beta chains across the roughly 700 repertoires, and some 12 million of these chains were shared by at least two donors. Raw reads were error-corrected and collapsed into unique sequences by a nearest-neighbor algorithm in which closely related sequences were merged to remove PCR and sequencing errors. To assign V, D and J gene segments, CDR3 sequences were aligned to IMGT reference sequences. For a sequence to be retained, at least a six-nucleotide match to both a V gene segment and a J gene segment was required. A rearrangement was called productive if the CDR3 had no stop codons and remained in frame with V and J, and every other rearrangement was called non-productive. CDR3 was defined according to IMGT convention as the region running from the second conserved V-encoded cysteine to the conserved J-encoded phenylalanine. Sequences without an unambiguous match to a single V gene segment were excluded from the earlier analysis of a few hundred of the donors. An earlier analysis of 550 to 650 of the donors classified V segments as functional when productive rearrangements were above 56.7% and as segregating when the standard deviation between donors was above 5%. A statistical classification framework was built to diagnose cytomegalovirus status from the catalog of TCR beta chain sequences. In a later analysis, TCR nucleotide sequences were compared against IMGT/GENE-DB human TR gene sequences so that V and J genes could be assigned. A later analysis assigned CDR3 sequences and most-parsimonious VDJ recombination scenarios with the TCRdist pipeline. A later analysis defined each TCR beta chain by its CDR3 amino acid sequence plus V-gene family, and excluded reads lacking a unique V-gene family. A later analysis removed 550 to 700 highly shared, low-generation-probability nucleotide sequences to deal with suspected cross-contamination and a sequencing artifact. In a later analysis, a clonal expansion index for each public chain was calculated from normalized within-repertoire ranks of inferred template counts. Generation probabilities in a later analysis came from a VDJ recombination model fitted to out-of-frame rearrangements, and those results were checked against IGoR. In a later analysis, hypergeometric tests were used to score TCR-TCR, TCR-HLA and TCR-CMV co-occurrence, with a repertoire-size bias correction applied to TCR pairs. In a later analysis, false discovery rates were estimated by permuting HLA or CMV assignments 20 times. In a later analysis, co-occurring TCRs were grouped using DBSCAN, with TCRdist sequence similarity added in when clustering inside HLA-allele-positive subsets. Co-occurrence clustering excluded repertoires with fewer than 30,000 or more than 120,000 public chains, plus five with anomalous nucleotide sharing. As stored in TCRdb, this immuneACCESS dataset retains in-frame rearrangements with V and J assigned. A fraction of the clones does not appear; measured against another copy, unresolved V genes explain less than half of the discrepancy, and the remainder lacks a known reason. For V, J and clone size, that table is used; D and trimming come from the DNA. In this sample the table shows around 190,000 clones, 79% of which occur a single time. The ten largest make up around 4.8% of the sample.

About this clone: It lacks a known antigen. Nothing much larger sits one base from this clone, and base qualities are not available.

The cohort consisted of 600 to 700 healthy bone marrow donors. All cohort members were sampled while nominally healthy, although unrecorded immune exposures were likely present. The donor was CMV seropositive and belonged to the group of a few hundred seropositive cohort members. A peripheral blood sample was collected from each donor, and TCR beta sequencing was performed on peripheral blood mononuclear cells. The Qiagen DNeasy Blood Extraction Kit was used to extract genomic DNA from the blood cell samples. The CDR3 holds 14 amino acids from the cysteine to the phenylalanine. Of the read, only the CDR3 DNA is kept; its 42 bases are in frame from base 1. The germline V gene gives CDR1 as MGHRA and CDR2 as YSYEKL. Trimmed from V: 2 bases; trimmed from J: 6 bases; junction bases lacking a gene match: 5.

The receptor was isolated from a woman in her thirties in good health and CMV-seropositive. The V gene is TRBV4-1 and the J gene is TRBJ2-7; 9 of the junction bases match TRBD2. The sequenced sample was PBMCs. The CDR3: CASSQLGTSSEQYF. In nucleotide form, the sequence is TGCGCCAGCAGCCAACTTGGGACTAGCTCCGAGCAGTACTTC.